Each of the 23 T cell receptor beta chains below was sequenced from the same sample in a study of shared clonotypes between healthy human individuals. Repertoires were generated with immunoSEQ multiplex PCR, while TCRdb's copy carries only in-frame clones and drops some. The sample holds 2 million to 2.5 million clones, more than 85% seen once. The sample comprised naive CD4+ T cells from PBMCs. The sample's subset: CD45RA+ positively selected. The receptors were gathered from a man aged 18 to 30 in good health. Some clones in this sample may be carry-over from other donors' samples.

The rearrangement uses TRBV18 and TRBJ2-5; 7 bases are shared with TRBD1. The CDR3 covers 12 residues. Unmatched junction bases numbered 1, after V lost 4 bases and J lost 5 bases. CDR1 is KGHSH, CDR2 LQKENI, per germline. The CDR3 coding sequence is TGTGCCAGCTCACTGGACAGGGAGACCCAGTACTTC. Protein: CASSLDRETQYF.

The rearrangement uses TRBV6-1 and TRBJ2-1; possible D gene TRBD1, 5 bases. Trimming took off 7 bases at V and 8 bases at J, with 18 bases between the two ends. The germline gives CDR1 MNHNS, CDR2 SASEGT. The CDR3 loop spans 14 amino acids. The CDR3 DNA is TGTGCCAGCAAGAACGGGCCACAGGAACATGAGCAGTTCTTC. It yields the protein CASKNGPQEHEQFF.

The rearrangement uses TRBV29-1 and TRBJ2-1; TRBD1 aligns across 11 bases. With 5 bases clipped from V and 5 bases from J, the junction kept 8 bases outside the gene matches. The CDR3 totals 15 residues. Germline V lookup: CDR1 SQVTM, CDR2 ANQGSEA. CDR3 bases: TGCAGCGTTCTAAGGACAGGGGGCCTGAACAATGAGCAGTTCTTC. Its protein is CSVLRTGGLNNEQFF.

The rearrangement links TRBV6-5 to TRBJ2-3, with 7 positions matching TRBD2. The CDR3 extends over 14 amino acids. CDR1 is MNHEY, CDR2 SVGAGI, per germline. The trim removed 6 bases at V and 2 bases at J, leaving 5 bases unmatched. CDR3: CASRRLAYTDTQYF. As DNA, the CDR3 is TGTGCCAGCAGACGACTAGCCTACACAGATACGCAGTATTTT.

The V call is TRBV18, the J call TRBJ2-3, with TRBD1 matching over 7 bases. V gave up 6 bases and J gave up 2 bases; unmatched junction bases: 5. CDR1 is KGHSH and CDR2 is LQKENI in the germline V gene. The CDR3 has 14 amino acids. DNA of the CDR3: TGTGCCAGCTCCCTACAGGGGTACACAGATACGCAGTATTTT. Its protein product is CASSLQGYTDTQYF.

The chain uses TRBV5-4 and TRBJ1-4; D gene ambiguous. The CDR3 has 14 residues. Germline CDR1 SGHNT, CDR2 YYREEE (reference sequence). V lost 4 bases and J 6 bases, leaving 13 bases between the germline ends. In DNA form, the CDR3 reads TGTGCCAGCAGCCCCCTCGGGAGGGATGAAAAACTGTTTTTT. This gives the protein CASSPLGRDEKLFF.

The chain combines TRBV5-1 with TRBJ2-7, with 7 bases identical to TRBD1. From germline, CDR1 is SGHRS and CDR2 YFSETQ. The CDR3 covers 14 residues. The ends lost 5 bases at V and 2 bases at J; junction bases unmatched: 7. The CDR3 is CASSKQGPTYEQYF. DNA for the CDR3: TGCGCCAGCAGTAAACAGGGGCCAACCTACGAGCAGTACTTC.

This chain uses TRBV6-1 with TRBJ2-5; D gene unclear. V lost 3 bases and J lost 3, with 23 bases in between. CDR3 length: 18 amino acids. CDR1 is MNHNS, CDR2 SASEGT, per germline. The CDR3 coding sequence is TGTGCCAGCAGTGATTTCGCGGTTGGGTGGGGTAGGGAAGAGACCCAGTACTTC. This sequence encodes CASSDFAVGWGREETQYF.

The V gene is TRBV11-2, the J gene TRBJ2-5; 10 nucleotides match TRBD2. In germline, CDR1 is SGHAT, CDR2 FQNNGV. Trimming at V came to 6 bases and at J to 4 bases, leaving 14 bases not matched to a gene. The CDR3 length is 17 residues. The CDR3 sequence is CASRSPKEREGRETQYF. For the CDR3, the DNA is TGTGCCAGCAGGAGCCCTAAGGAGCGGGAGGGCCGAGAGACCCAGTACTTC. The full variable domain, in which reference TRBV11-2 and TRBJ2-5 provide the parts outside the CDR3, is EAGVAQSPRYKIIEKRQSVAFWCNPISGHATLYWYQQILGQGPKLLIQFQNNGVVDDSQLPKDRFSAERLKGVDSTLKIQPAKLEDSAVYLCASRSPKEREGRETQYFGPGTRLLVL.

As concerns this clone: Other DNA sequences in the same sample also yield this CDR3. This chain connects TRBV27 to TRBJ1-1; TRBD1 agrees at 7 bases. The V and J ends lost 2 bases and 1 base, in that order; junction bases with no gene match: 1. This CDR3 spans 14 amino acids. Germline V gene sequence: CDR1 MNHEY, CDR2 SMNVEV (reference sequence). The chain's CDR3 is CASSLDRANTEAFF. CDR3 in DNA: TGTGCCAGCAGTTTAGACAGGGCGAACACTGAAGCTTTCTTT.

The chain employs TRBV6-5 and TRBJ2-5, with D possibly TRBD2 on 5 matching bases. Germline V CDR1 and CDR2: MNHEY, SVGAGI. The CDR3 loop spans 14 amino acids. V shed 2 bases and J shed 5 bases, with 12 bases lying between them. CDR3 sequence: CASSYGRGPETQYF. CDR3 coding DNA: TGTGCCAGCAGTTACGGGAGAGGCCCGGAGACCCAGTACTTC.

This chain connects TRBV20-1 to TRBJ2-3; D gene ambiguous. Per the germline V gene, CDR1 is DFQATT and CDR2 is SNEGSKA (reference sequence). Trimming stripped 1 base from V and 14 bases from J, with 10 bases between. The CDR3 is 10 amino acids. The CDR3 protein is CSARGPGTYF. DNA for the CDR3: TGCAGTGCTAGAGGCCCGGGCACGTATTTT.

The rearrangement links TRBV28 to TRBJ1-6; 7 bases map to TRBD1. Trimming cost V 6 bases and J 8 bases; bases outside gene matches: 4. The CDR3 is made up of 13 amino acids. Germline V gene sequence: CDR1 MDHEN, CDR2 SYDVKM. The CDR3 DNA reads TGTGCCAGCAGAAGGGACAGAGATTCACCCCTCCACTTT. It codes for CASRRDRDSPLHF.

This clone showed up just once. The J gene is TRBJ2-2, the V gene TRBV12-5; 8 bases fit TRBD1. The germline V gene has CDR1 LGHNT and CDR2 FRNRAP. V trimming: 6 bases; J trimming: 2 bases; junction bases outside the gene matches: 8. This CDR3 contains 16 residues. The CDR3 sequence: CASGPSDRGNTGELFF. CDR3 nucleotides: TGTGCTAGTGGCCCGAGCGACAGGGGCAACACCGGGGAGCTGTTTTTT.

V usage is TRBV2 and J usage is TRBJ2-2; 12 bases are shared with TRBD1. V gave up 8 bases and J gave up 6 bases; unmatched junction bases: 10. CDR1 and CDR2 (germline): SNHLY, FYNNEI. There are 16 residues in the CDR3. CDR3: CASGRDRGRGAGELFF. In nucleotides, the CDR3 is TGTGCCAGCGGCCGGGACAGGGGGCGCGGGGCCGGGGAGCTGTTTTTT.

This chain links TRBV5-1 with TRBJ2-7; D is unresolved. The CDR3 sequence is 13 residues long. The germline V gene encodes CDR1 SGHRS and CDR2 YFSETQ. V lost 3 bases and J 3 bases, leaving 10 bases between the germline ends. CDR3 coding DNA: TGCGCCAGCAGCTGGGATCTAGGCTACGAGCAGTACTTC. Encoded protein: CASSWDLGYEQYF.

The chain couples TRBV6-1 to TRBJ2-5; TRBD2 might be the D (6 bases). CDR1 and CDR2 from the germline V gene are MNHNS and SASEGT. The CDR3 has 14 residues. V was cut by 6 bases and J by 5 bases, with 16 bases left in between. CDR3 region: CASRDTGLPETQYF. CDR3 coding DNA: TGTGCCAGCAGAGATACGGGACTCCCCGAGACCCAGTACTTC.

This chain joins TRBV9 and TRBJ2-2, with D possibly matching TRBD1 (6 bases). CDR1 is SGDLS and CDR2 is YYNGEE in the germline V gene. Trimming left V 0 bases short and J 1 base short, with 10 bases between. The CDR3 runs to 16 residues. CDR3 DNA sequence: TGTGCCAGCAGCGTAGCAGGACAGTTGAACACCGGGGAGCTGTTTTTT. As protein: CASSVAGQLNTGELFF. The full variable domain, in which reference TRBV9 and TRBJ2-2 provide the parts outside the CDR3, is DSGVTQTPKHLITATGQRVTLRCSPRSGDLSVYWYQQSLDQGLQFLIQYYNGEERAKGNILERFSAQQFPDLHSELNLSSLELGDSALYFCASSVAGQLNTGELFFGEGSRLTVL.

This chain connects TRBV5-1 to TRBJ2-5; possibly TRBD1 for D (6 bases). Germline CDR1 is SGHRS and CDR2 is YFSETQ. The CDR3 is 16 amino acids. V was clipped by 4 bases and J by 2 bases, with 18 bases between them. The CDR3 DNA is TGCGCCAGCAGCCCCAGGGGTCCCCTAGCTCAAGAGACCCAGTACTTC. Protein: CASSPRGPLAQETQYF.

V is TRBV18 and J is TRBJ1-1; D possibly corresponds to TRBD1 (5 bases). CDR3 length: 14 amino acids. Trimming pared 5 bases from V and 1 base from J, leaving 11 bases between. Germline CDR1 is KGHSH and CDR2 is LQKENI. CDR3 sequence: CASSGMTANTEAFF. CDR3 in DNA: TGTGCCAGCTCAGGAATGACAGCGAACACTGAAGCTTTCTTT. Complete variable domain (other parts from reference TRBV18 and TRBJ1-1): NAGVMQNPRHLVRRRGQEARLRCSPMKGHSHVYWYRQLPEEGLKFMVYLQKENIIDESGMPKERFSAEFPKEGPSILRIQQVVRGDSAAYFCASSGMTANTEAFFGQGTRLTVV.

This rearrangement joins TRBV10-2 to TRBJ2-3; D possibly corresponds to TRBD2 (5 bases). Deletions cut 1 base from V and 5 bases from J, with 16 bases between. Germline V gives CDR1 WSHSY, CDR2 SAAADI. This CDR3 is 16 amino acids long. CDR3 sequence: CASSEFEGGVIDTQYF. The CDR3 DNA follows: TGCGCCAGCAGTGAGTTCGAGGGCGGCGTGATAGATACGCAGTATTTT.

This clone has only one observation. CDR3 in DNA: TGTGCCAGCAGCTTAGGGCATCTTAACTATGGCTACACCTTC. Translation: CASSLGHLNYGYTF. This sequence joins TRBV7-2 and TRBJ1-2; D is uncertain. Trimming pared 1 base from V and 1 base from J, leaving 7 bases between. The V gene's germline CDR1 is SGHTA and CDR2 FQGNSA. CDR3 length: 14 amino acids.

The CDR3 bases are TGTGCCACTGGGATGGACAGGCGGACAGATACGCAGTATTTT. Protein product: CATGMDRRTDTQYF. The chain couples TRBV19 to TRBJ2-3, with 7 nucleotides matching TRBD1. The trim removed 10 bases at V and 3 bases at J, leaving 10 bases unmatched. Germline CDR1 reads LNHDA; CDR2 reads SQIVND (reference sequence). The CDR3 runs 14 residues.